These T cell receptor beta chains were read from a single sample in a study of cytomegalovirus exposure and HLA in healthy donors. Measured with immunoSEQ multiplex PCR; TCRdb has only the in-frame clones, and not every one. The sample has about 100,000 clones, around three quarters seen once. The material sequenced was PBMCs. The origin of the receptors is a woman between 35 and 50 years old in good health and CMV-seronegative. CDR3s include the opening cysteine and the closing phenylalanine or tryptophan. The D gene is left open where the match is weak. Expanded clones get a size class; other rows say once, few or many, or leave the size out.

v_gene: TRBV29-1
abundance: .
j_gene: TRBJ2-5
d_gene: TRBD2
len: 13
CDR3aa: CSAGGAEGETQYF
CDR3nt: TGCAGCGCCGGGGGGGCCGAGGGGGAGACCCAGTACTTC

v_gene: TRBV18
abundance: .
j_gene: TRBJ2-7
d_gene: TRBD2
len: 14
CDR3aa: CASSPGTTSYEQYF
CDR3nt: TGTGCCAGCTCACCAGGGACTACCTCCTACGAGCAGTACTTC

v_gene: TRBV10-1
abundance: .
j_gene: TRBJ1-1
d_gene: .
len: 14
CDR3aa: CASSEWEGGTEAFF
CDR3nt: TGCGCCAGCAGTGAGTGGGAGGGTGGGACTGAAGCTTTCTTT

v_gene: TRBV19
abundance: .
j_gene: TRBJ1-4
d_gene: TRBD1
len: 15
CDR3aa: CASSLWGQPNEKLFF
CDR3nt: TGTGCCAGTAGTCTCTGGGGACAGCCTAATGAAAAACTGTTTTTT

v_gene: TRBV28
abundance: few
j_gene: TRBJ2-3
d_gene: .
len: 14
CDR3aa: CASSLGYYTDTQYF
CDR3nt: TGTGCCAGCAGTTTAGGTTACTACACAGATACGCAGTATTTT

v_gene: TRBV7-2
abundance: .
j_gene: TRBJ1-1
d_gene: .
len: 14
CDR3aa: CASSTAGVRTEAFF
CDR3nt: TGTGCCAGCAGCACGGCGGGGGTCAGAACTGAAGCTTTCTTT

v_gene: TRBV28
abundance: once
j_gene: TRBJ1-5
d_gene: .
len: 13
CDR3aa: CASSFGVNQPQHF
CDR3nt: TGTGCCAGCAGTTTCGGGGTAAATCAGCCCCAGCATTTT

v_gene: TRBV10-1
abundance: few
j_gene: TRBJ2-3
d_gene: TRBD2
len: 15
CDR3aa: CASSEEGGSTDTQYF
CDR3nt: TGCGCCAGCAGCGAGGAGGGAGGGAGCACAGATACGCAGTATTTT

v_gene: TRBV19
abundance: few
j_gene: TRBJ1-1
d_gene: .
len: 14
CDR3aa: CASSIRQANTEAFF
CDR3nt: TGTGCCAGTAGTATACGGCAGGCAAACACTGAAGCTTTCTTT

v_gene: TRBV2
abundance: .
j_gene: TRBJ2-4
d_gene: TRBD2
len: 17
CDR3aa: CASSPSRAGGPKNIQYF
CDR3nt: TGTGCCAGCAGTCCCTCTAGGGCGGGGGGCCCCAAAAACATTCAGTACTTC

v_gene: TRBV27
abundance: few
j_gene: TRBJ2-1
d_gene: .
len: 14
CDR3aa: CASSLRSWVNEQFF
CDR3nt: TGTGCCAGCAGTTTAAGGAGCTGGGTCAATGAGCAGTTCTTC

v_gene: TRBV10-3
abundance: .
j_gene: TRBJ1-2
d_gene: .
len: 16
CDR3aa: CAISDPGGDGRYGYTF
CDR3nt: TGTGCCATCAGTGATCCGGGGGGGGACGGACGCTATGGCTACACCTTC

v_gene: TRBV28
abundance: few
j_gene: TRBJ1-2
d_gene: .
len: 14
CDR3aa: CASSLAITTYGYTF
CDR3nt: TGTGCCAGCAGTTTAGCCATAACGACTTATGGCTACACCTTC

v_gene: TRBV7-9
abundance: few
j_gene: TRBJ2-3
d_gene: .
len: 15
CDR3aa: CSSSLVATPADTQYF
CDR3nt: TGTTCCAGCAGCTTAGTCGCCACGCCAGCAGATACGCAGTATTTT

v_gene: TRBV5-6
abundance: once
j_gene: TRBJ1-5
d_gene: .
len: 13
CDR3aa: CASSFSPNQPQHF
CDR3nt: TGTGCCAGCAGCTTCTCCCCCAATCAGCCCCAGCATTTT

v_gene: TRBV9
abundance: .
j_gene: TRBJ1-5
d_gene: .
len: 14
CDR3aa: CASSVSGSNQPQHF
CDR3nt: TGTGCCAGCAGCGTTTCGGGTAGCAATCAGCCCCAGCATTTT

v_gene: TRBV10-3
abundance: .
j_gene: TRBJ2-1
d_gene: .
len: 12
CDR3aa: CAISESTNEQFF
CDR3nt: TGTGCCATCAGTGAAAGCACCAATGAGCAGTTCTTC

v_gene: TRBV5-4
abundance: .
j_gene: TRBJ1-1
d_gene: TRBD1
len: 15
CDR3aa: CASSFAGGGGTEAFF
CDR3nt: TGTGCCAGCAGCTTTGCAGGGGGCGGCGGCACTGAAGCTTTCTTT

v_gene: TRBV15
abundance: .
j_gene: TRBJ1-5
d_gene: .
len: 15
CDR3aa: CATSRDGDSNQPQHF
CDR3nt: TGTGCCACCAGCAGAGACGGAGATAGCAATCAGCCCCAGCATTTT

v_gene: TRBV7-2
abundance: .
j_gene: TRBJ1-1
d_gene: .
len: 14
CDR3aa: CASSFRTGSTEAFF
CDR3nt: TGTGCCAGCAGCTTTAGGACTGGGTCCACTGAAGCTTTCTTT

v_gene: TRBV9
abundance: .
j_gene: TRBJ2-4
d_gene: .
len: 15
CDR3aa: CASSVTGSAKNIQYF
CDR3nt: TGTGCCAGCAGCGTTACAGGGTCAGCCAAAAACATTCAGTACTTT

v_gene: TRBV6-1
abundance: .
j_gene: TRBJ2-7
d_gene: .
len: 15
CDR3aa: CASSEGLQGYYEQYF
CDR3nt: TGTGCCAGCAGTGAAGGGTTGCAGGGGTACTACGAGCAGTACTTC

v_gene: TRBV28
abundance: .
j_gene: TRBJ2-5
d_gene: .
len: 13
CDR3aa: CASSTTRKETQYF
CDR3nt: TGTGCCAGCAGTACGACTAGAAAAGAGACCCAGTACTTC

v_gene: TRBV28
abundance: .
j_gene: TRBJ1-1
d_gene: .
len: 15
CDR3aa: CASRGGGLMNTEAFF
CDR3nt: TGTGCCAGCAGGGGCGGGGGGTTAATGAACACTGAAGCTTTCTTT

v_gene: TRBV19
abundance: .
j_gene: TRBJ2-1
d_gene: TRBD2
len: 15
CDR3aa: CASSISTSGAGEQFF
CDR3nt: TGTGCCAGTAGTATATCAACTAGCGGGGCGGGGGAGCAGTTCTTC

v_gene: TRBV7-6
abundance: .
j_gene: TRBJ2-3
d_gene: .
len: 15
CDR3aa: CASSLDAARGVTQYF
CDR3nt: TGTGCCAGCAGCTTAGATGCGGCTAGAGGAGTGACGCAGTATTTT

v_gene: TRBV7-9
abundance: .
j_gene: TRBJ1-1
d_gene: .
len: 15
CDR3aa: CASSLALTGNTEAFF
CDR3nt: TGTGCCAGCAGCTTAGCCCTTACGGGGAACACTGAAGCTTTCTTT

v_gene: TRBV5-4
abundance: .
j_gene: TRBJ1-2
d_gene: TRBD1
len: 14
CDR3aa: CASSSGQGNYGYTF
CDR3nt: TGTGCCAGCAGCTCCGGACAGGGGAACTATGGCTACACCTTC

v_gene: TRBV7-2
abundance: .
j_gene: TRBJ2-7
d_gene: .
len: 14
CDR3aa: CASSPLAGRREQYF
CDR3nt: TGTGCCAGCAGCCCTTTGGCGGGCAGACGCGAGCAGTACTTC

v_gene: TRBV30
abundance: .
j_gene: TRBJ2-5
d_gene: .
len: 16
CDR3aa: CAWSVTEAGIGETQYF
CDR3nt: TGTGCCTGGAGTGTAACCGAAGCGGGTATAGGAGAGACCCAGTACTTC

v_gene: TRBV19
abundance: few
j_gene: TRBJ2-5
d_gene: TRBD1
len: 17
CDR3aa: CASSKGSGTGLAIVQYF
CDR3nt: TGTGCCAGTAGTAAAGGCTCCGGGACAGGCCTAGCAATTGTCCAGTACTTC

v_gene: TRBV5-4
abundance: .
j_gene: TRBJ2-7
d_gene: TRBD1
len: 15
CDR3aa: CASSDRDRGAYEQYF
CDR3nt: TGTGCCAGCAGCGACCGGGACAGGGGCGCCTACGAGCAGTACTTC

v_gene: TRBV7-9
abundance: .
j_gene: TRBJ2-3
d_gene: TRBD2
len: 15
CDR3aa: CASSLTSQSTDTQYF
CDR3nt: TGTGCCAGCAGCTTGACTAGCCAGAGCACAGATACGCAGTATTTT

v_gene: TRBV5-1
abundance: .
j_gene: TRBJ2-2
d_gene: TRBD1
len: 15
CDR3aa: CASSSDRGDTGELFF
CDR3nt: TGCGCCAGCAGCAGCGACAGGGGAGACACCGGGGAGCTGTTTTTT

v_gene: TRBV2
abundance: .
j_gene: TRBJ1-1
d_gene: .
len: 14
CDR3aa: CASRWQGYGTEAFF
CDR3nt: TGTGCCAGCCGTTGGCAGGGCTATGGGACTGAAGCTTTCTTT

v_gene: TRBV7-2
abundance: .
j_gene: TRBJ2-5
d_gene: .
len: 14
CDR3aa: CASRGASGQETQYF
CDR3nt: TGTGCCAGCAGGGGGGCTAGCGGCCAAGAGACCCAGTACTTC

v_gene: TRBV14
abundance: .
j_gene: TRBJ2-5
d_gene: .
len: 14
CDR3aa: CASSRDTARETQYF
CDR3nt: TGTGCCAGCAGCCGGGACACAGCCCGAGAGACCCAGTACTTC

v_gene: TRBV28
abundance: .
j_gene: TRBJ1-5
d_gene: TRBD1
len: 14
CDR3aa: CASIPTGAGQPQHF
CDR3nt: TGTGCCAGCATTCCCACAGGGGCAGGTCAGCCCCAGCATTTT

v_gene: TRBV5-1
abundance: .
j_gene: TRBJ1-1
d_gene: .
len: 14
CDR3aa: CASSLLQESTEAFF
CDR3nt: TGCGCCAGCAGCTTGTTACAGGAATCCACTGAAGCTTTCTTT

v_gene: TRBV28
abundance: .
j_gene: TRBJ2-5
d_gene: TRBD1
len: 13
CDR3aa: CASIRGNQETQYF
CDR3nt: TGTGCCAGCATCAGGGGGAACCAAGAGACCCAGTACTTC

v_gene: TRBV9
abundance: .
j_gene: TRBJ1-5
d_gene: TRBD1
len: 14
CDR3aa: CASSEGQGNQPQHF
CDR3nt: TGTGCCAGCAGTGAGGGACAGGGCAATCAGCCCCAGCATTTT

v_gene: TRBV7-2
abundance: .
j_gene: TRBJ2-1
d_gene: TRBD1
len: 14
CDR3aa: CASSYRGGFNEQFF
CDR3nt: TGTGCCAGCAGCTACAGGGGTGGTTTCAATGAGCAGTTCTTC

v_gene: TRBV6-6
abundance: .
j_gene: TRBJ1-1
d_gene: .
len: 14
CDR3aa: CASRPLLGNTEAFF
CDR3nt: TGTGCCAGCAGACCCTTACTCGGGAACACTGAAGCTTTCTTT

v_gene: TRBV28
abundance: .
j_gene: TRBJ1-1
d_gene: .
len: 11
CDR3aa: CASSPRFEAFF
CDR3nt: TGTGCCAGCAGCCCCCGGTTTGAAGCTTTCTTT